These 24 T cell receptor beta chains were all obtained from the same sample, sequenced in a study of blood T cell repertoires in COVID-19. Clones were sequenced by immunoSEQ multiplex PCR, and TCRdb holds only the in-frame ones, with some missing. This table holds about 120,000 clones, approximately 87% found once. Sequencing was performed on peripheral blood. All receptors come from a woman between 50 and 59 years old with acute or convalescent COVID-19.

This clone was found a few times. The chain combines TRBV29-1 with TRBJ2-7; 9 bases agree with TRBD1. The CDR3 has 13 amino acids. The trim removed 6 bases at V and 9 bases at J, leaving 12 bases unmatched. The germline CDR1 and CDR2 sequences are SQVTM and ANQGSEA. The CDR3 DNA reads TGCAGCGTCCTGACAGGGGGGGGCCTTCGGCAGTACTTC. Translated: CSVLTGGGLRQYF.

DNA for the CDR3: TGCGCCAGCAGCCACGGACAGGGGGCGTCTGGCTACACCTTC. As protein: CASSHGQGASGYTF. The chain recombines TRBV4-3 with TRBJ1-2; 11 bases fit TRBD1. Looked up from germline, CDR1 is LGHNA and CDR2 is YSLEER. The CDR3 is made up of 14 amino acids. Germline trimming cut 3 bases from V and 7 bases from J; bases unmatched to any gene: 4.

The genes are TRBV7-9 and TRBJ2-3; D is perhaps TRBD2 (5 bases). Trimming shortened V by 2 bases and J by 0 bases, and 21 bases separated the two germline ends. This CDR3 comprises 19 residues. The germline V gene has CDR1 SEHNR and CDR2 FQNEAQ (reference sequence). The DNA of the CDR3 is TGTGCCAGCAGCTTATCTTTCCTAGAGGGAGCTAAAAGCACAGATACGCAGTATTTT. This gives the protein CASSLSFLEGAKSTDTQYF.

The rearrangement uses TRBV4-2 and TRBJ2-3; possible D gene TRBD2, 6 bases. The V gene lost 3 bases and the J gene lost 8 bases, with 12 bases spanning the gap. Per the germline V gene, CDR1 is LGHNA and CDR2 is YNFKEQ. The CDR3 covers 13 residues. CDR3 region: CASSQMGTFTQYF. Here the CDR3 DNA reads TGTGCCAGCAGCCAGATGGGGACTTTTACGCAGTATTTT.

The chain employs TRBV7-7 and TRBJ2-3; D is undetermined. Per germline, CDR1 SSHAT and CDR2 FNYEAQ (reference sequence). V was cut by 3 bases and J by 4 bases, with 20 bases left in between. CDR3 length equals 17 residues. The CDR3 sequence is CASSFFALGNTPDTQYF. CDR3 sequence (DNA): TGTGCCAGCAGCTTTTTCGCTCTTGGTAATACTCCAGATACGCAGTATTTT.

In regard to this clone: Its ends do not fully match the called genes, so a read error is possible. This CDR3 reads CASCAKTSGGLLNF. CDR3 DNA sequence: TGCGCCAGCTGCGCTAAGACTAGCGGAGGGTTGCTGAACTTC. V usage is TRBV4-3 and J usage is TRBJ2-7, with 9 bases identical to TRBD2. CDR1 LGHNA and CDR2 YSLEER come from the germline V gene. This CDR3 has 14 amino acids.

In DNA, the CDR3 is TGTGCCAGCAGTGACACAGGGGCAACTAATGAAAAACTGTTTTTT. The encoded protein is CASSDTGATNEKLFF. The V and J genes are TRBV27 and TRBJ1-4, with 7 nucleotides matching TRBD1. V lost 5 bases and J lost 0; bases outside the gene matches: 3. The CDR3 sequence is 15 residues long. Germline V gives CDR1 MNHEY, CDR2 SMNVEV (reference sequence).

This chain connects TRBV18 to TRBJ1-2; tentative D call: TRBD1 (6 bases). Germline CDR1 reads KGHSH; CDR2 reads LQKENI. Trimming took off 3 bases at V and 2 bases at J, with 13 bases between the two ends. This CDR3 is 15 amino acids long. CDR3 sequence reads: CASSPPGQQNYGYTF. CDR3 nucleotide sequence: TGTGCCAGCTCACCCCCCGGACAGCAGAACTATGGCTACACCTTC.

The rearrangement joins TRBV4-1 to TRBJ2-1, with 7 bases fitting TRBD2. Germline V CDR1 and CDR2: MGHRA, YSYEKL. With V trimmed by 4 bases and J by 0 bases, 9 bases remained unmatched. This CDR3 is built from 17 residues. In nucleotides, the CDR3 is TGCGCCAGCAGCCGCTCAATTAGCGGGTACTCCTACAATGAGCAGTTCTTC. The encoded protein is CASSRSISGYSYNEQFF.

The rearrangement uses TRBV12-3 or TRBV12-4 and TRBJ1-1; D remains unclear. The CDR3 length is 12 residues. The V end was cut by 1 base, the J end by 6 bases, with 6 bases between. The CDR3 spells CASSLEESEAFF. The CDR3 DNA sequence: TGTGCCAGCAGTTTAGAAGAGTCTGAAGCTTTCTTT.

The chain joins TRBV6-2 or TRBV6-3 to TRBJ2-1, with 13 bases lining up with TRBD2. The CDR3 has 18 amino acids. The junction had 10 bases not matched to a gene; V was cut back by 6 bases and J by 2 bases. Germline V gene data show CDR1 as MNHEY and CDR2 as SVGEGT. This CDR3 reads CASSRTSGGPIPYNEQFF. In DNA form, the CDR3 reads TGTGCCAGCAGCCGGACTAGCGGGGGCCCAATCCCCTACAATGAGCAGTTCTTC.

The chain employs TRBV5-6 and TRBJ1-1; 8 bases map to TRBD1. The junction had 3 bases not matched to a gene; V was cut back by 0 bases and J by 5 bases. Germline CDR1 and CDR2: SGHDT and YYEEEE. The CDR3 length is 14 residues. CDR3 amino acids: CASSLGRGRTEAFF. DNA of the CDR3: TGTGCCAGCAGCTTGGGCAGGGGGCGGACTGAAGCTTTCTTT.

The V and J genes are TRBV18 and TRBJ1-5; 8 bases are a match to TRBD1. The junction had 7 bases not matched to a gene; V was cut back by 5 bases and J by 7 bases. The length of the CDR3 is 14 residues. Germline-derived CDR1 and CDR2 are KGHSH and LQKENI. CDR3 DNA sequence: TGTGCCAGCTCATCACAGGGGGTAGGGCAGCCCCAGCATTTT. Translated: CASSSQGVGQPQHF.

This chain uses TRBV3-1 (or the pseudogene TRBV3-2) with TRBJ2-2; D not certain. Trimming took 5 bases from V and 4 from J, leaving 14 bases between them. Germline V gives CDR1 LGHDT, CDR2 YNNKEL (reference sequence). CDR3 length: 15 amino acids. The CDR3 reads CASSASPGLTGELFF. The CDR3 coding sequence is TGTGCCAGCAGCGCCAGTCCAGGTCTCACCGGGGAGCTGTTTTTT.

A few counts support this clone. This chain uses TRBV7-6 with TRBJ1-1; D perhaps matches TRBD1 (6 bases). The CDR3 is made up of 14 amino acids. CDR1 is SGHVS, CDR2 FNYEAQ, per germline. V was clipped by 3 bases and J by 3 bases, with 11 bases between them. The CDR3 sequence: CASSFAGVDTEAFF. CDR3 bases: TGTGCCAGCAGCTTTGCAGGGGTTGACACTGAAGCTTTCTTT.

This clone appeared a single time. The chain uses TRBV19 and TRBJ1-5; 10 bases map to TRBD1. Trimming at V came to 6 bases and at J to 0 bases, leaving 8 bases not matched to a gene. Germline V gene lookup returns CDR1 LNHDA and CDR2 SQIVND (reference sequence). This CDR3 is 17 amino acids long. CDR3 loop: CASRPRTGGYSNQPQHF. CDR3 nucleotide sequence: TGTGCCAGTAGGCCCCGGACAGGGGGATATAGCAATCAGCCCCAGCATTTT.

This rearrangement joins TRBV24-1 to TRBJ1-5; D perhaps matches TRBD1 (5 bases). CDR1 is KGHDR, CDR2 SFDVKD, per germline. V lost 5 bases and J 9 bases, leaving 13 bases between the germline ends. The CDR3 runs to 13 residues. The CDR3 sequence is CATSGAGNGPQHF. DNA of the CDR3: TGTGCCACCAGTGGGGCAGGGAATGGGCCCCAGCATTTT.

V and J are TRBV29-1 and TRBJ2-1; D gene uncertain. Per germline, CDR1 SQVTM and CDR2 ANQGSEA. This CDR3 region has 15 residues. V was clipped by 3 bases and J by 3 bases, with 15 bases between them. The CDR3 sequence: CSVDPRTRSYNEQFF. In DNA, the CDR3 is TGCAGCGTTGATCCCCGAACGAGAAGCTACAATGAGCAGTTCTTC.

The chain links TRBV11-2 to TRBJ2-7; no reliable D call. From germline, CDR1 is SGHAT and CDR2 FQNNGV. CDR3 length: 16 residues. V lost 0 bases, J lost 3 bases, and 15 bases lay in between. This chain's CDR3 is CASSLEWVQTYYEQYF. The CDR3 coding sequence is TGTGCCAGCAGCTTAGAATGGGTACAGACCTACTACGAGCAGTACTTC.

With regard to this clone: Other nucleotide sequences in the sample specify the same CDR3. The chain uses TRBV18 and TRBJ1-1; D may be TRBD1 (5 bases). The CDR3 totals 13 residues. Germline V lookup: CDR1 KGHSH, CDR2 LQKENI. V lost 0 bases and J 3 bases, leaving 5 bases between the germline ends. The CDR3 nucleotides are TGTGCCAGCTCACCACCAGGGGACACTGAAGCTTTCTTT. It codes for CASSPPGDTEAFF.

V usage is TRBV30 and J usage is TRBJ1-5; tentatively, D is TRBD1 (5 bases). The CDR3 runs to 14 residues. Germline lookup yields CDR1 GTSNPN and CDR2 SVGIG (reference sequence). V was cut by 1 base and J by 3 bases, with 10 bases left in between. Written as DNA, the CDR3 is TGTGCCTGGAGTGGGGGGGGAGTCAATCAGCCCCAGCATTTT. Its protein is CAWSGGGVNQPQHF.

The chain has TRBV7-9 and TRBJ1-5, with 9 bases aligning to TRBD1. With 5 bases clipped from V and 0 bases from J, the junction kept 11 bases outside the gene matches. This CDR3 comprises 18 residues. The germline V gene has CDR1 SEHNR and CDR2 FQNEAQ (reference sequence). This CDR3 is CASSRPGTGTYSNQPQHF. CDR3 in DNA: TGTGCCAGCAGCCGTCCCGGGACAGGGACCTATAGCAATCAGCCCCAGCATTTT.

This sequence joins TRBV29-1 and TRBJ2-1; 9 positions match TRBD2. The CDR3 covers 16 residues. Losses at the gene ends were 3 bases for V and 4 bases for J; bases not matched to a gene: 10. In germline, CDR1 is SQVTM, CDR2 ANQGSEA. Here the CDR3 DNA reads TGCAGCGTTGAGGGACTAGCTGAAATACTTTACAATGAGCAGTTCTTC. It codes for CSVEGLAEILYNEQFF.

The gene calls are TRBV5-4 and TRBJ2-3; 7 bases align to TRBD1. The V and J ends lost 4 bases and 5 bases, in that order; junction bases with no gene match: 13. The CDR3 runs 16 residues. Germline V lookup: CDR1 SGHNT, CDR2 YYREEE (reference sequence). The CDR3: CASSSRRLAGGDTQYF. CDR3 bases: TGTGCCAGCAGCAGCCGTCGGCTAGCAGGGGGAGATACGCAGTATTTT.